This record concerns one TCR beta chain sequence. The sample comes from a study of T cell changes during pregnancy in multiple sclerosis. The germline V gene has CDR1 SQVTM and CDR2 ANQGSEA. Trimming cost V 2 bases and J 4 bases, with 17 bases left between them. The CDR3 runs 15 residues. Here immunoSEQ multiplex PCR was the method, and the copy in TCRdb shows in-frame clones only, minus some. Altogether tens of thousands of clones are present, over 80% being singletons, with the ten largest covering just over 2%. This TCR was recovered from a female donor with multiple sclerosis, enrolled in a pregnancy study. Sample: peripheral blood, taken after pregnancy. V and J are TRBV29-1 and TRBJ1-1; D perhaps matches TRBD1 (5 bases). The CDR3, as DNA: TGCAGCGTTGAATCGGGGCGGGGATGGGGCACTGAAGCTTTCTTT. It yields the protein CSVESGRGWGTEAFF.